Listed here are 16 T cell receptor beta chains from one sample, sequenced in a study of T cell repertoires and HLA-DP antigens. The antigens these receptors bind are not known. TCRdb's table, derived via immunoSEQ multiplex PCR, lists solely in-frame clones and lacks some. Here the sample spans approximately 100,000 clones, around 86% being singletons. The sample consisted of CD4+ T cells from PBMCs. The source of these receptors is a man aged 45-60 years in good health and CMV-seronegative.

This chain uses TRBV9 with TRBJ2-2, with TRBD2 matching over 8 bases. V lost 5 bases and J lost 1; bases outside the gene matches: 7. The CDR3 is 16 residues long. Per the germline V gene, CDR1 is SGDLS and CDR2 is YYNGEE. The CDR3: CASSGPSGGNTGELFF. The CDR3 DNA reads TGTGCCAGCAGTGGACCAAGCGGGGGGAACACCGGGGAGCTGTTTTTT.

The chain joins TRBV27 to TRBJ2-3; D remains unclear. Trimming stripped 6 bases from V and 3 bases from J, with 13 bases between. There are 14 residues in the CDR3. Germline V gene lookup returns CDR1 MNHEY and CDR2 SMNVEV (reference sequence). In nucleotides, the CDR3 is TGTGCCAGCAGGTCAACCTTGATTACAGATACGCAGTATTTT. It translates to CASRSTLITDTQYF.

The chain recombines TRBV19 with TRBJ1-4; 9 nucleotides agree with TRBD1. The germline V gene has CDR1 LNHDA and CDR2 SQIVND (reference sequence). The CDR3 contains 18 residues. With V trimmed by 4 bases and J by 6 bases, 15 bases remained unmatched. CDR3 loop: CASSKSGQGKYGDEKLFF. CDR3 DNA sequence: TGTGCCAGTAGTAAATCGGGACAGGGCAAGTATGGAGATGAAAAACTGTTTTTT.

The chain employs TRBV7-3 and TRBJ2-2; 11 nucleotides align to TRBD2. The CDR3 loop spans 16 amino acids. V was clipped by 3 bases and J by 6 bases; unmatched bases: 6. Germline CDR1 and CDR2: SGHTA and FQGTGA. For the CDR3, the DNA is TGTGCCAGCAGCTTGACTAGCGGGGTAGCTTCCGGGGAGCTGTTTTTT. Translated, it gives CASSLTSGVASGELFF.

This clone was detected only once. The chain carries TRBV7-3 and TRBJ2-5; no clear D. Germline V gene lookup returns CDR1 SGHTA and CDR2 FQGTGA. Trimming shortened V by 3 bases and J by 5 bases, and 10 bases separated the two germline ends. This CDR3 has 13 residues. The CDR3 nucleotides read TGTGCCAGCAGCTTTGGGCGTGGGGAGACCCAGTACTTC. Protein product: CASSFGRGETQYF.

The chain uses TRBV19 and TRBJ2-1; TRBD2 agrees at 11 bases. The germline CDR1 and CDR2 sequences are LNHDA and SQIVND (reference sequence). The V segment lost 5 bases and the J segment 2 bases; nucleotides outside the gene matches: 5. The CDR3 loop spans 16 amino acids. The CDR3 DNA is TGTGCCAGTAGTGAAGGGACTAGCGGAGCCTACAATGAGCAGTTCTTC. This sequence encodes CASSEGTSGAYNEQFF.

The chain links TRBV28 to TRBJ2-2, with a weak D call TRBD1 (6 bases). CDR3 length equals 16 residues. Germline lookup yields CDR1 MDHEN and CDR2 SYDVKM. The germline V and J ends were trimmed by 5 bases and 4 bases, with 17 bases remaining between them. The CDR3 protein is CASSPFDRFTTGELFF. CDR3 coding DNA: TGTGCCAGCAGTCCGTTCGACAGGTTTACCACCGGGGAGCTGTTTTTT. Full variable domain (missing parts from reference TRBV28 and TRBJ2-2): DVKVTQSSRYLVKRTGEKVFLECVQDMDHENMFWYRQDPGLGLRLIYFSYDVKMKEKGDIPEGYSVSREKKERFSLILESASTNQTSMYLCASSPFDRFTTGELFFGEGSRLTVL.

This rearrangement joins TRBV7-9 to TRBJ2-5; D ambiguous. The V end was cut by 3 bases, the J end by 2 bases, with 7 bases between. The CDR3 extends over 13 amino acids. Germline assignment: CDR1 SEHNR and CDR2 FQNEAQ (reference sequence). CDR3 loop: CASSFGRQETQYF. CDR3 DNA sequence: TGTGCCAGCAGCTTCGGCAGGCAAGAGACCCAGTACTTC.

The CDR3 region is CASSFSPGGGHEQFF. The CDR3 nucleotides are TGTGCCAGCAGCTTCTCCCCTGGAGGAGGGCATGAGCAGTTCTTC. The chain recombines TRBV11-3 with TRBJ2-1, with D possibly TRBD2 on 6 matching bases. The ends were cut back, 3 bases at V and 8 bases at J, with 17 bases in the middle. The germline V gene encodes CDR1 SGHNT and CDR2 YENEEA. The CDR3 contains 15 residues.

The J gene is TRBJ1-5, the V gene TRBV6-6; tentatively, D is TRBD1 (5 bases). The V and J ends lost 10 bases and 2 bases respectively, with 15 bases between them. This CDR3 spans 14 amino acids. Germline loops: CDR1 MNHNY, CDR2 SVGAGI (reference sequence). CDR3 sequence reads: CATDFRDGNQPQHF. The CDR3 DNA reads as TGTGCCACCGACTTCCGGGACGGCAATCAGCCCCAGCATTTT.

The rearrangement links TRBV5-4 to TRBJ2-1; TRBD2 aligns across 14 bases. J was trimmed by 4 bases and V by 4 bases; bases with no gene match: 1. Germline V gene data show CDR1 as SGHNT and CDR2 as YYREEE (reference sequence). The CDR3 is made up of 15 amino acids. The CDR3, as DNA: TGTGCCAGCAGCCGGACTAGCGGGAGGTACAATGAGCAGTTCTTC. Encoded protein: CASSRTSGRYNEQFF.

The CDR3 DNA follows: TGTGCCTGGAAACAGGGAGCTAATGAAAAACTGTTTTTT. Translation gives CAWKQGANEKLFF. This chain links TRBV30 with TRBJ1-4; tentatively, D is TRBD1 (6 bases). The germline gives CDR1 GTSNPN, CDR2 SVGIG (reference sequence). V was shortened by 4 bases and J by 3 bases, with 9 bases between the two germline ends. The CDR3 contains 13 residues.

The chain couples TRBV2 to TRBJ2-5; tentatively, D is TRBD1 or TRBD2 (5 bases each). The germline V gene has CDR1 SNHLY and CDR2 FYNNEI. The CDR3 is 14 residues long. V lost 5 bases and J lost 1, with 11 bases in between. CDR3 DNA: TGTGCCAGCAGTCCTACAGGAGGCCAAGAGACCCAGTACTTC. The encoded protein is CASSPTGGQETQYF.

The chain is built from TRBV4-3 and TRBJ2-4, with a possible D match to TRBD1 (5 bases). V was shortened by 0 bases and J by 9 bases, with 6 bases between the two germline ends. This CDR3 is 12 amino acids long. Per germline, CDR1 LGHNA and CDR2 YSLEER. CDR3: CASSQERGIQYF. The CDR3 bases are TGCGCCAGCAGCCAAGAAAGGGGCATTCAGTACTTC.

The chain combines TRBV30 with TRBJ2-5, with 12 nucleotides matching TRBD2. CDR3 size: 17 residues. Germline CDR1 and CDR2: GTSNPN and SVGIG (reference sequence). Trimming cost V 2 bases and J 2 bases; bases outside gene matches: 9. The CDR3: CAWSMGWLAGGQETQYF. The CDR3 DNA follows: TGTGCCTGGAGTATGGGTTGGCTAGCGGGGGGGCAAGAGACCCAGTACTTC.

CDR3 sequence reads: CASSQDSAGIRGDEQFF. Here the CDR3 DNA reads TGCGCCAGCAGCCAAGATAGCGCAGGGATACGGGGAGATGAGCAGTTCTTC. V usage is TRBV4-3 and J usage is TRBJ2-1, with D tentatively TRBD1 or TRBD2 (5 bases each). Trimming stripped 0 bases from V and 8 bases from J, with 20 bases between. In germline, CDR1 is LGHNA, CDR2 YSLEER. This CDR3 has 17 residues.